This note documents a single T cell receptor (beta chain) sequence. Its specificity is not known. The germline gives CDR1 SGDLS, CDR2 YYNGEE. The ends lost 4 bases at V and 7 bases at J; junction bases unmatched: 8. This CDR3 region has 14 residues. This sample is part of a study of beta chain features in type 1 diabetes. As for the study in general: Age, gender, cell numbers and subset yield matched between patients and controls. General study points: All four CD4+ subsets from Type 1 diabetes patients carried moderately but significantly shorter TCRB CDR3s.

cDNA synthesis used the whole RNA isolate, giving expressed TCRB sequences. The table came from immunoSEQ multiplex PCR; TCRdb's copy has only in-frame clones and leaves some out. The table shows over 150,000 clones, with about 7.8% occurring only once. The sequence was collected from a middle-aged woman with type 1 diabetes. Sequencing was performed on central memory CD4+ T cells from blood. This sequence joins TRBV9 and TRBJ1-2; 9 bases are a match to TRBD1. CDR3 in DNA: TGTGCCAGCAGCTCCCGGACAGGGGTGGGTGGCTACACCTTC. Residues: CASSSRTGVGGYTF.